The clone carrying this TCR beta chain was picked up many times. Antigen unknown. During its preparation, the TCRbeta library received unique molecular identifiers. TCRdb called the PCR reads again in MiXCR, with one record for every CDR3 protein. The sample shows under 35,000 distinct CDR3 sequences, around 6.3% of them seen only once. The sample is drawn from a study of T-cell reconstitution after alpha-beta-depleted transplantation in children. The study's findings and limits: Several hundred rapidly expanded clones from non-depleted graft cells reportedly supplied alpha-beta T cells about two months post-transplant.

V lost 5 bases, J lost 7 bases, and 12 bases lay in between. From germline, CDR1 is SGHTA and CDR2 FQGNSA. There are 13 residues in the CDR3. This clonotype was sampled from a male patient younger than 18 who had a stem cell transplant for acute myeloid leukemia, so the T cells may come from the graft donor. J is TRBJ1-5 and V is TRBV7-2; a possible D gene is TRBD1 (6 bases). The sample here was PBMCs, mostly from graft donor cells, taken 180 days after TCRalphabeta/CD19-depleted stem cell transplant. The CDR3 region is CASSVGQGQPQHF. The CDR3 coding sequence is TGTGCCAGCAGCGTAGGTCAGGGGCAGCCCCAGCATTTT.